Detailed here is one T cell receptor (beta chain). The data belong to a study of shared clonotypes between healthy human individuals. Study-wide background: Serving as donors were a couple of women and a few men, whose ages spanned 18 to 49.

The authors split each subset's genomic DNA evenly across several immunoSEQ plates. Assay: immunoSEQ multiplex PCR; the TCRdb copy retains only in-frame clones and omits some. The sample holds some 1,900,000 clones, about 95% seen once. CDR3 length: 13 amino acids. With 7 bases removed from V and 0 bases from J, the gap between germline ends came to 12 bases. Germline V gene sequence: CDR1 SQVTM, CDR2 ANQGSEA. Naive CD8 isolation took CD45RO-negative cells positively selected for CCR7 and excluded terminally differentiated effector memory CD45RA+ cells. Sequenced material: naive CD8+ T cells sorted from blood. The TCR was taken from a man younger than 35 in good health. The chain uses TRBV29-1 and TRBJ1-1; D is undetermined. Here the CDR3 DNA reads TGCAGCGCTCCTTCCAGCGTGAACACTGAAGCTTTCTTT. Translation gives CSAPSSVNTEAFF. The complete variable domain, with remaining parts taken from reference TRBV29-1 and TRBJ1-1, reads SAVISQKPSRDICQRGTSLTIQCQVDSQVTMMFWYRQQPGQSLTLIATANQGSEATYESGFVIDKFPISRPNLTFSTLTVSNMSPEDSSIYLCSAPSSVNTEAFFGQGTRLTVV.